These 4 T cell receptor beta chains were all obtained from the same sample, sequenced in a study of identifying expanded T cells in peripheral blood. Using immunoSEQ multiplex PCR, the repertoire was profiled, and TCRdb retains in-frame clones only, with some absent. This table holds roughly 100,000 clones, 75% to 90% found once. What was sequenced was blood. The receptors were sampled from a person aged 18 to 75 in good health.

This clone showed up just once. The chain combines TRBV6-6 with TRBJ2-1; 10 nucleotides match TRBD2. The CDR3 length is 16 residues. V lost 0 bases, J lost 8 bases, and 7 bases stayed unmatched. Germline V gene lookup returns CDR1 MNHNY and CDR2 SVGAGI (reference sequence). The CDR3 DNA is TGTGCCAGCAGTTACTCGAAACTAGCGGGGTCCGATGAGCAGTTCTTC. This sequence encodes CASSYSKLAGSDEQFF.

This clone turned up a few times. The chain couples TRBV11-2 to TRBJ1-2; 8 nucleotides align to TRBD1. J was trimmed by 7 bases and V by 1 base; bases with no gene match: 2. Germline V gene data show CDR1 as SGHAT and CDR2 as FQNNGV. The CDR3 spans 13 residues. This chain's CDR3 is CASSLGTGTGYTF. CDR3 coding DNA: TGTGCCAGCAGCTTAGGGACAGGGACTGGCTACACCTTC.

This clone was counted once. V gene TRBV7-8 combines with J gene TRBJ2-3; D gene ambiguous. CDR1 and CDR2 from the germline V gene are SGHVS and FQNEAQ. This CDR3 contains 11 residues. V was shortened by 3 bases and J by 3 bases, with 1 base between the two germline ends. CDR3 loop: CASSFTDTQYF. The CDR3 DNA reads as TGTGCCAGCAGCTTTACAGATACGCAGTATTTT.

Only one count was recorded for this clone. The DNA for the CDR3 is TGTGCCAGCAGCGTAGCTAGCGGGGGGGGGAACACCGGGGAGCTGTTTTTT. It specifies CASSVASGGGNTGELFF. This sequence joins TRBV9 and TRBJ2-2, with 12 bases identical to TRBD2. CDR3 length: 17 amino acids. V trimming: 0 bases; J trimming: 1 base; junction bases outside the gene matches: 1. Looked up from germline, CDR1 is SGDLS and CDR2 is YYNGEE.